These T cell receptor beta chains were read from a single sample in a study of T-cell reconstitution after alpha-beta-depleted transplantation in children. From the PCR reads, TCRdb called clonotypes with MiXCR, one entry per CDR3 protein. The sample has fewer than 700,000 distinct CDR3 sequences, roughly 23% seen once; the top ten hold approximately 14%. The material sequenced was PBMCs, mostly from graft donor cells, taken 360 days after TCRalphabeta/CD19-depleted stem cell transplant. These receptors were collected from a boy in the first two years of life who had a stem cell transplant for acute myeloid leukemia, so the T cells may come from the graft donor. Both conserved end residues are part of each CDR3. A D gene is named only where the DNA matches it firmly. The size entry is marked missing in some rows and otherwise reads once, few, many or a size class.

v_gene: TRBV9; abundance: many; d_gene: TRBD2; j_gene: TRBJ2-3; CDR3nt: TGTGCCAGCAGCGTAGATGGGGGGGGAGCGACAGATACGCAGTATTTT; CDR3aa: CASSVDGGGATDTQYF
v_gene: TRBV20-1; abundance: many; d_gene: NA; j_gene: TRBJ2-1; CDR3nt: TGCAGTGCTACCCCGGGGCCCATCTACAATGAGCAGTTCTTC; CDR3aa: CSATPGPIYNEQFF
v_gene: TRBV6-1; abundance: NA; d_gene: NA; j_gene: TRBJ2-3; CDR3nt: TGTGCCAGCAGCCTGGGACCACCCCCCACAGATACGCAGTATTTT; CDR3aa: CASSLGPPPTDTQYF
v_gene: TRBV12-3/TRBV12-4; abundance: many; d_gene: NA; j_gene: TRBJ2-1; CDR3nt: TGTGCCAGCAGACCTTCACAGGGGAGGAATGAGCAGTTCTTC; CDR3aa: CASRPSQGRNEQFF
v_gene: TRBV18; abundance: few; d_gene: TRBD2; j_gene: TRBJ2-1; CDR3nt: TGTGCCAGCTCACCTCCCAGGACTAGCGGGGCAGATGAGCAGTTCTTC; CDR3aa: CASSPPRTSGADEQFF
v_gene: TRBV11-2; abundance: many; d_gene: NA; j_gene: TRBJ2-4; CDR3nt: TGTGCCAGCAGCTCTTTAGGGCCAGGAACCCGAACTCTGCGTGTGATTCAGTACTTC; CDR3aa: CASSSLGPGTRTLRVIQYF
v_gene: TRBV25-1; abundance: NA; d_gene: NA; j_gene: TRBJ1-4; CDR3nt: TGTGCCAGCAGTGATCCAGGACTTTTGGAAAAACTGTTTTTT; CDR3aa: CASSDPGLLEKLFF
v_gene: TRBV21-1; abundance: NA; d_gene: NA; j_gene: TRBJ2-1; CDR3nt: TGTGCCAGCAGCAAAGTCGAGGCGGGGTCTTACAATGAGCAGTTCTTC; CDR3aa: CASSKVEAGSYNEQFF
v_gene: TRBV6-1; abundance: NA; d_gene: NA; j_gene: TRBJ2-1; CDR3nt: TGTGCCAGCAGTCGTGGTTTAGACGGCGGCCGGGGTGAGCAGTTCTTC; CDR3aa: CASSRGLDGGRGEQFF
v_gene: TRBV6-5; abundance: NA; d_gene: NA; j_gene: TRBJ2-2; CDR3nt: TGTGCCAGCAGTTACCGCCGAAGAAACACCGGGGAGCTGTTTTTT; CDR3aa: CASSYRRRNTGELFF
v_gene: TRBV7-6; abundance: NA; d_gene: NA; j_gene: TRBJ2-5; CDR3nt: TGTGCCAGCAGTCAATTAGCCGGAATGGTGGAGACCCAGTACTTC; CDR3aa: CASSQLAGMVETQYF
v_gene: TRBV20-1; abundance: few; d_gene: NA; j_gene: TRBJ1-1; CDR3nt: TGCAGTGCTAAAATGGGGGCGAACACTGAAGCTTTCTTT; CDR3aa: CSAKMGANTEAFF
v_gene: TRBV12-3/TRBV12-4; abundance: NA; d_gene: TRBD1; j_gene: TRBJ2-2; CDR3nt: TGTGCCAGCAGCTCACGTTGGACAGGCCGTGGAGAACCCGGGGAGCTGTTTTTT; CDR3aa: CASSSRWTGRGEPGELFF
v_gene: TRBV12-3/TRBV12-4; abundance: NA; d_gene: NA; j_gene: TRBJ2-7; CDR3nt: TGTGCCAGCAGTTTCACCGGGGGAACCTACGAGCAGTACTTC; CDR3aa: CASSFTGGTYEQYF
v_gene: TRBV15; abundance: many; d_gene: NA; j_gene: TRBJ2-3; CDR3nt: TGTGCCACCAGCAGTTTAGCCGGGGCAGATACGCAGTATTTT; CDR3aa: CATSSLAGADTQYF
v_gene: TRBV5-1; abundance: many; d_gene: NA; j_gene: TRBJ2-5; CDR3nt: TGCGCCAGCAGCTTGGGAGTCGGGGGCGGAGGCCAGTACTTC; CDR3aa: CASSLGVGGGGQYF
v_gene: TRBV5-1; abundance: many; d_gene: NA; j_gene: TRBJ2-1; CDR3nt: TGCGCCAGCAGCTTGGATAGTGGGGGGTTTGCCTACAATGAGCAGTTCTTC; CDR3aa: CASSLDSGGFAYNEQFF
v_gene: TRBV29-1; abundance: many; d_gene: TRBD1; j_gene: TRBJ2-3; CDR3nt: TGCAGCGTCGATGGACAGGGAGAGGCCGCTACGCAGTATTTT; CDR3aa: CSVDGQGEAATQYF